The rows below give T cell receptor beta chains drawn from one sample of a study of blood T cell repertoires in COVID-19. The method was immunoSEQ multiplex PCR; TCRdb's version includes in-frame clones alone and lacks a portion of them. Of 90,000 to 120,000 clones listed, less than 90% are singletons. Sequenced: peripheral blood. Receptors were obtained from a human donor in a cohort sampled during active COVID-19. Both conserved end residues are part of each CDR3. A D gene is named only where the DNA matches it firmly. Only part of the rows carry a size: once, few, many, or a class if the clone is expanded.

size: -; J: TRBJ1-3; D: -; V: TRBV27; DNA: TGTGCCAGTAGCGATGGAAACACCATATATTTT; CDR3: CASSDGNTIYF
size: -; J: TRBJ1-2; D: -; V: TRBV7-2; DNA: TGTGCCAGCAGCTTAGACAGGTTCGGTGGCTACACCTTC; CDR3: CASSLDRFGGYTF
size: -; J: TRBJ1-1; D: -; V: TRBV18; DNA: TGTGCCAGCTCACCACCGGTTCAGGACACTGAAGCTTTCTTT; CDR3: CASSPPVQDTEAFF
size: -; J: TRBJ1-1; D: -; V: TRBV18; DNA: TGTGCCAGCTCCTCAGACAAGAACACTGAAGCTTTCTTT; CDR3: CASSSDKNTEAFF
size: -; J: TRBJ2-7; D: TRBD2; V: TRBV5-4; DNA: TGTGCCAGCAGCCTAGCGGGAGCCCACGAGCAGTACTTC; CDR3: CASSLAGAHEQYF
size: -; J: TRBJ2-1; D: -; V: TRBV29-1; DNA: TGCAGCGTCGGTGGACTGCGGGTCTACAATGAGCAGTTCTTC; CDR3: CSVGGLRVYNEQFF
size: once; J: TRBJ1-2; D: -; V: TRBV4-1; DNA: TGCGCCAGCAGCCAACGATCTGCGGGGGCGCGAGGCTACACCTTC; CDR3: CASSQRSAGARGYTF
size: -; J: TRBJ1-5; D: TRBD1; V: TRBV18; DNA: TGTGCCAGCTCCACACAGGGGGATAATCAGCCCCAGCATTTT; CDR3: CASSTQGDNQPQHF
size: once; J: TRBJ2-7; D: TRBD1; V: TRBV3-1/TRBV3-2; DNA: TGTGCCAGCAGCCGGACAGGTACCGAGCAGTACTTC; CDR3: CASSRTGTEQYF
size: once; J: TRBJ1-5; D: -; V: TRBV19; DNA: TGTGCCAGTAGTATAGATCGGGTGCTGCCCCAGCATTTT; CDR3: CASSIDRVLPQHF
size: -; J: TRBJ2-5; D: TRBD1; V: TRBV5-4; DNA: TGTGCCAGCAGCCCGAAACCAGACAGGGCGGTAGGGGAGACCCAGTACTTC; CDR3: CASSPKPDRAVGETQYF
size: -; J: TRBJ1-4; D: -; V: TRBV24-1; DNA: TGTGCCACCAGTGCCACCGCAGGAGGGTGGGGTGAAAAACTGTTTTTT; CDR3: CATSATAGGWGEKLFF
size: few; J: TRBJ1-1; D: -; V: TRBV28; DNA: TGTGCCAGCAGTTTAGGGGGGTATGGGGTCTACACTGAAGCTTTCTTT; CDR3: CASSLGGYGVYTEAFF
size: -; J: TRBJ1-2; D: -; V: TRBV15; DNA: TGTGCCACCAGCAGTTGGGAGCCATATGGCTACACCTTC; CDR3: CATSSWEPYGYTF
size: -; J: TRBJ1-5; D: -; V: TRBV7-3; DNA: TGTGCCAGCAGCTTAAAGTCAGGGGTTCAGCCCCAGCATTTT; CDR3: CASSLKSGVQPQHF
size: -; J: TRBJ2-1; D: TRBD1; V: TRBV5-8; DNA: TGTGCCAGCAGCATGGGACAGGGGGCGCATAATGAGCAGTTCTTC; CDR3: CASSMGQGAHNEQFF
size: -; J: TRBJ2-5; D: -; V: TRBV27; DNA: TGTGCCAGCAGAGGACAGAACCAAGAGACCCAGTACTTC; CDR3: CASRGQNQETQYF